The TCR beta chain under discussion was sequenced for a study of glioma-infiltrating T cells. Using RNA template, CDR3s of TCR alpha and beta were amplified with iRepertoire arm-PCR. From the multiplex PCR reads, TCRdb called clonotypes with MiXCR, one entry per CDR3 protein. The sample records over 130,000 distinct CDR3 sequences, 35% to 50% being singletons. Sequencing used glioma tissue, nonneoplastic brain tissue, or PBMCs (not recorded which). This receptor was taken from a human donor with low-grade glioma or glioblastoma, undergoing nonglioma brain surgery, or in good health (not recorded which).

Written as DNA, the CDR3 is TGTGCCAGCAGCTTAGGTCTCGGGACCCGCAATCAGCCCCAGCATTTT. Its translation: CASSLGLGTRNQPQHF. The V and J genes are TRBV11-2 and TRBJ1-5; tentatively, D is TRBD1 (5 bases). The CDR3 sequence is 16 residues long. CDR1 is SGHAT and CDR2 is FQNNGV in the germline V gene. Trimming stripped 1 base from V and 2 bases from J, with 12 bases between. Full variable domain (missing parts from reference TRBV11-2 and TRBJ1-5): EAGVAQSPRYKIIEKRQSVAFWCNPISGHATLYWYQQILGQGPKLLIQFQNNGVVDDSQLPKDRFSAERLKGVDSTLKIQPAKLEDSAVYLCASSLGLGTRNQPQHFGDGTRLSIL.